This record covers a single TCR beta chain. This clone was observed once. The clone's antigen remains unknown. No clone much larger than this one lies a single base away; base qualities are absent. The collaborating institutions used their own protocols to collect whole blood in K2EDTA tubes. For TCRbeta analysis, collaborators shipped samples as frozen whole blood, isolated PBMCs, or DNA extracted from either of those sample types. TCRbeta CDR3 regions were amplified from genomic DNA by means of the immunoSEQ Assay, a bias-controlled multiplex PCR. The paper's processing steps were these. The number of nucleated cells in each sample was estimated by amplification of reference gene primers within the assay. Sequence reads were collapsed and filtered to measure the absolute abundance of every unique TCRbeta CDR3 rearrangement. For each sample, productive Simpson clonality was calculated as the square root of Simpson's diversity index across productive rearrangements. This is the immuneACCESS table as TCRdb keeps it, with only in-frame sequences that have V and J called. A part of the clones is gone; compared with another copy, unresolved V genes explain less than half, and the rest is unexplained. V, J and clone size reflect that table, while D and trimming were determined from the DNA. Within this sample are under 150,000 clones, with roughly four fifths of them counted one time only. The ten largest clonotypes hold over 7.5% of the sample.

These data are taken from a study of blood T cell repertoires in COVID-19 (dated by TCRdb to about 2020). Regarding the complete study: The collaborator samples originated in the United States, Italy and Spain and spanned the acute and convalescent phases of COVID-19. The material from the prospective study consisted of cDNA or gDNA derived from T cells, B-cell-depleted T cells, or PBMCs. The dataset comprised deeply sampled blood TCRbeta repertoires from subjects exposed to, actively infected with, or recovered from COVID-19. The repertoires were made available in a free public database intended to serve as a resource for research on the immune response to SARS-CoV-2. The samples were drawn from two sources: the first 160 participants of the ongoing ImmuneRACE study, and some 1,300 subjects contributed by 6 global collaborators. The sample metadata nearly always contained a de-identified subject ID, COVID-19 status, age in years and sex. Where available, HLA class I and class II types were obtained from metadata supplied by the sample provider rather than from assay-based typing.

The full study reports these points: Clinical and demographic metadata were provided uncurated, with the amount varying by source and participant.

The germline V and J ends show losses of 6 bases and 4 bases respectively, and no gene match explains 5 bases of the junction. Including the terminal cysteine and phenylalanine, the CDR3 comprises 13 residues. The CDR3 DNA has 39 bases and is translated from base 1. CDR1 and CDR2 were assigned from the germline V gene (reference sequence) as SEHNR and FQNEAQ. Sequenced input: peripheral blood. The sequence was collected from a woman older than 75 in a cohort sampled during active or convalescent COVID-19. Recombination connected TRBV7-9 to TRBJ1-2; 7 junctional bases match TRBD1. This receptor carries the CDR3 CASRRQGTYGYTF. The DNA sequence reads TGTGCCAGCAGGCGACAGGGTACCTATGGCTACACCTTC.